The entry that follows covers one TCR beta chain sequence. Its specificity is unknown. The data are from a study of monozygotic twins with inflammatory bowel disease. Regarding the study as a whole: Treatment differences in immunosuppression may have added variability to the repertoires of patients. Whereas healthy co-twins had higher TCRbeta diversity (inverse Simpson), IBD patients had lower diversity.

UMIs bearing a 6-nucleotide sample barcode were added through template switching. TCRdb re-called the 5' RACE reads and shows each CDR3 protein once, DNA omitted. The sample's table shows 400,000 to 500,000 distinct CDR3 sequences. Sequencing was done on a sample of blood. This clonotype was obtained from a human donor with ulcerative colitis or Crohn's disease, or a healthy co-twin of an affected twin (not recorded which).

The CDR3: CASSFGTADEKLFF. The chain employs TRBV5-1 and TRBJ1-4; TCRdb's assignment of TRBD1 cannot be checked, as there is no DNA. The CDR3 is 14 residues long. Germline CDR1 reads SGHRS; CDR2 reads YFSETQ.